This TCR beta chain is drawn from a study of T cell responses to AZD1222 COVID-19 vaccine. Overall study results and limits: Spike-specific TCR breadth and depth rose after two AZD1222 doses. Targeting of unmutated variant regions was reportedly seen in nearly half of spike-specific TCRs.

Clones were read by immunoSEQ multiplex PCR, and TCRdb kept only the in-frame ones, dropping some. The sample shows more than 100,000 clones, about 90% of them seen only once. With 4 bases clipped from V and 8 bases from J, the junction kept 9 bases outside the gene matches. The germline V gene has CDR1 SGHDT and CDR2 YYEEEE. The CDR3 covers 15 residues. The study pooled second doses at about 4 or about 12 weeks. As concerns this clone: As yet, its antigen is unknown.

The specimen was peripheral blood, collected 28 days after the second AZD1222 dose. This TCR was recovered from an adult who received the AZD1222 COVID-19 vaccine. The chain carries TRBV5-6 and TRBJ1-6; 7 bases map to TRBD1. CDR3 region: CASSRRTGLHSPLHF. CDR3 nucleotide sequence: TGTGCCAGCAGCAGACGGACAGGTCTACATTCACCCCTCCACTTT.